Listed below are T cell receptor beta chains from one sample, sequenced in a study of shared clonotypes between healthy human individuals. The repertoire was sequenced with immunoSEQ multiplex PCR; TCRdb's copy has only in-frame clones and lacks some. The table has 2,100,000 or so clones, under 97% seen once. The specimen was naive CD4+ T cells sorted from blood. The receptors stem from a man in his late teens or twenties in good health. The conserved cysteine and the conserved F or W are not part of the CDR3 here.

ASSPDRATNEKLF,TRBV18
ASSLVWGSYEQY,TRBV5-5
AISEWIRGPTGELF,TRBV6-1
ASSLAGFRGNEQF,TRBV5-1
ASTRANTDTQY,TRBV19
ASSSDPGGGGSYEQY,TRBV5-1
ASSLTGGSEQY,TRBV6-6
ASSPWTGRSTEAF,TRBV7-2
AWRQGDTEAF,TRBV30
ASSQDWAANNSPLH,TRBV4-2